The rows below give T cell receptor beta chains drawn from one sample of a study of CD8 T cells in Susac syndrome. MiXCR, applied by TCRdb to the immunoSEQ multiplex PCR reads, yields one record per CDR3 protein. The data contain 130,000 or so distinct CDR3 sequences, roughly 94% of them singletons. The sequencing sample was made of CD8+ T cells from PBMCs. The receptors shown here come from a human donor with Susac syndrome. Both conserved end residues are part of each CDR3. The order of the fields is V gene, D gene, J gene, CDR3 DNA, CDR3 protein. D genes are given only for firm matches.

v_gene: TRBV5-6
d_gene: TRBD2
j_gene: TRBJ2-1
CDR3nt: TGTGCCAGCAGCTTTAGCGGGGCGAACAATGAGCAGTTCTTC
CDR3aa: CASSFSGANNEQFF

v_gene: TRBV15
d_gene: .
j_gene: TRBJ2-5
CDR3nt: TGTGCCACCAGCAGGCCCGGGGAAGAGACCCAGTACTTC
CDR3aa: CATSRPGEETQYF

v_gene: TRBV14
d_gene: .
j_gene: TRBJ2-7
CDR3nt: TGTGCCAGCAGCCAAGGCAACCGCGAGCAGTACTTC
CDR3aa: CASSQGNREQYF

v_gene: TRBV9
d_gene: .
j_gene: TRBJ2-2
CDR3nt: TGTGCCAGCAGCCCCCCCGGGAACCCCACCGGGGAGCTGTTTTTT
CDR3aa: CASSPPGNPTGELFF

v_gene: TRBV4-2
d_gene: .
j_gene: TRBJ2-7
CDR3nt: TGTGCCAGCAGCCAAGATGAGGGGGTGGGCGGATACGAGCAGTACTTC
CDR3aa: CASSQDEGVGGYEQYF

v_gene: TRBV5-4
d_gene: .
j_gene: TRBJ1-1
CDR3nt: TGTGCCAGCACCATCGGAGGTCCCATGAACACTGAAGCTTTCTTT
CDR3aa: CASTIGGPMNTEAFF

v_gene: TRBV6-6
d_gene: .
j_gene: TRBJ1-1
CDR3nt: TGTGCCAGCAGTTCCCGGCGGCAGGGTGAAGCTTTCTTT
CDR3aa: CASSSRRQGEAFF

v_gene: TRBV13
d_gene: .
j_gene: TRBJ1-2
CDR3nt: TGTGCCAGCACCCCCGGACGGGCCGCTAACTATGGCTACACCTTC
CDR3aa: CASTPGRAANYGYTF

v_gene: TRBV14
d_gene: TRBD2
j_gene: TRBJ2-7
CDR3nt: TGTGCCAGCAGCCAAGATCGGACAGCGGGGGCCTACGAGCAGTACTTC
CDR3aa: CASSQDRTAGAYEQYF

v_gene: TRBV6-1
d_gene: .
j_gene: TRBJ2-2
CDR3nt: TGTGCCAGCAGATGGTGGGGGGCAAGGAAGACCGGGGAGCTGTTTTTT
CDR3aa: CASRWWGARKTGELFF

v_gene: TRBV24-1
d_gene: .
j_gene: TRBJ2-3
CDR3nt: TGTGCCACCAGTGATTCCTGGGGCCTAGAAGCTGATACGCAGTATTTT
CDR3aa: CATSDSWGLEADTQYF

v_gene: TRBV4-1
d_gene: .
j_gene: TRBJ1-1
CDR3nt: TGCGCCAGCAGCCAAGAATCCGGTAACGTGTTGAACACTGAAGCTTTCTTT
CDR3aa: CASSQESGNVLNTEAFF

v_gene: TRBV27
d_gene: .
j_gene: TRBJ2-2
CDR3nt: TGTGCCAGCAGTCCCCTAGGGTCAGGCGGGGAGCTGTTTTTT
CDR3aa: CASSPLGSGGELFF

v_gene: TRBV3-1
d_gene: .
j_gene: TRBJ1-1
CDR3nt: TGTGCCAGCAGCCAATTCAGGGGCGGGAACACTGAAGCTTTCTTT
CDR3aa: CASSQFRGGNTEAFF

v_gene: TRBV4-3
d_gene: .
j_gene: TRBJ1-4
CDR3nt: TGCGCCAGCAGCCAAGTTCGGGAGGTAGGAGAAAAACTGTTTTTT
CDR3aa: CASSQVREVGEKLFF

v_gene: TRBV20-1
d_gene: .
j_gene: TRBJ2-7
CDR3nt: TGCAGTGCTAGAGATTATGTCTCCTACGAGCAGTACTTC
CDR3aa: CSARDYVSYEQYF